This entry lists 14 T cell receptor beta chains sequenced from one sample in a study of T cell responses to AZD1222 COVID-19 vaccine. The assay was immunoSEQ multiplex PCR, and TCRdb's table has in-frame clones only and misses some. The sample lists fewer than 200,000 clones, roughly nine tenths occurring once. The material was peripheral blood, obtained on day 0 of AZD1222 vaccination. These receptors were obtained from an adult in good health.

This CDR3 reads CASSTTVNTGELFF. In DNA, the CDR3 is TGTGCCAGCAGTACTACAGTGAACACCGGGGAGCTGTTTTTT. The V call is TRBV5-4, the J call TRBJ2-2; D ambiguous. Germline V gives CDR1 SGHNT, CDR2 YYREEE (reference sequence). The CDR3 is 14 amino acids. Trimming removed 5 bases from V and 1 base from J, with 9 bases in between.

This sequence joins TRBV7-6 and TRBJ1-5; D not certain. Trimming removed 0 bases from V and 3 bases from J, with 9 bases in between. Germline CDR1 SGHVS, CDR2 FNYEAQ. The CDR3 contains 15 residues. CDR3 in amino acids: CASSLAGSPNQPQHF. CDR3 sequence (DNA): TGTGCCAGCAGCTTAGCAGGGAGTCCCAATCAGCCCCAGCATTTT.

The rearrangement links TRBV18 to TRBJ2-7, with D perhaps TRBD1 or TRBD2 (6 bases each). The CDR3 length is 14 residues. The V gene's germline CDR1 is KGHSH and CDR2 LQKENI. The V end was cut by 3 bases, the J end by 3 bases, with 12 bases between. The CDR3, as DNA: TGTGCCAGCTCACCGAGGGGGGCGGACTACGAGCAGTACTTC. This codes for CASSPRGADYEQYF.

The chain joins TRBV9 to TRBJ1-6; D perhaps matches TRBD1 (6 bases). Trimming removed 0 bases at V and 8 bases at J, with 12 bases between. This CDR3 is built from 15 residues. The germline V gene has CDR1 SGDLS and CDR2 YYNGEE. The CDR3 loop is CASSVAPGEDSPLHF. The CDR3 DNA follows: TGTGCCAGCAGCGTAGCTCCAGGGGAGGATTCACCCCTCCACTTT.

The J gene is TRBJ2-7, the V gene TRBV28; D may be TRBD2 (6 bases). V dropped 7 bases and J dropped 4 bases, with 17 bases sitting between them. This CDR3 has 14 amino acids. The germline V gene has CDR1 MDHEN and CDR2 SYDVKM. CDR3 amino acids: CASKYGGLRYEQYF. CDR3 coding DNA: TGTGCCAGCAAATACGGGGGTCTCAGGTACGAGCAGTACTTC.

DNA of the CDR3: TGTGCCATCAGTGAGGCGGGAGCTCGAGGGCCCCAGCATTTT. It yields the protein CAISEAGARGPQHF. The chain carries TRBV10-3 and TRBJ1-5; D remains ambiguous. Per germline, CDR1 ENHRY and CDR2 SYGVKD. The CDR3 is made up of 14 amino acids. V shed 2 bases and J shed 9 bases, with 14 bases lying between them.

The chain employs TRBV7-9 and TRBJ1-3; a possible D gene is TRBD1 (5 bases). Trimming pared 8 bases from V and 5 bases from J, leaving 10 bases between. Germline V gene data show CDR1 as SEHNR and CDR2 as FQNEAQ (reference sequence). The CDR3 contains 12 residues. The CDR3 DNA reads as TGTGCCAGCCGCAGGGACCGAAACACCATATATTTT. Its translation: CASRRDRNTIYF.

The chain couples TRBV27 to TRBJ2-2; no firm D call. V was shortened by 4 bases and J by 4 bases, with 7 bases between the two germline ends. The germline gives CDR1 MNHEY, CDR2 SMNVEV (reference sequence). The CDR3 loop spans 13 amino acids. CDR3 loop: CASSYVSTGELFF. CDR3 nucleotides: TGTGCCAGCAGTTACGTGAGCACCGGGGAGCTGTTTTTT.

The chain uses TRBV19 and TRBJ1-1, with D perhaps TRBD1 (5 bases). V lost 10 bases and J lost 0, with 15 bases in between. The CDR3 loop spans 14 amino acids. In germline, CDR1 is LNHDA, CDR2 SQIVND (reference sequence). Here the CDR3 DNA reads TGTGCCACGCTAGTGGGGGGGATGAACACTGAAGCTTTCTTT. Amino acid sequence: CATLVGGMNTEAFF.

This clone was found a few times. This rearrangement joins TRBV30 to TRBJ2-7, with a possible D match to TRBD1 (5 bases). Trimming removed 3 bases at V and 12 bases at J, with 9 bases between. The length of the CDR3 is 9 residues. Germline V gene lookup returns CDR1 GTSNPN and CDR2 SVGIG (reference sequence). The CDR3 coding sequence is TGTGCCTGGAGGCTTGGGGCGTACGTC. It yields the protein CAWRLGAYV.

V is TRBV19 and J is TRBJ1-5; possibly TRBD1 for D (5 bases). CDR3 length equals 13 residues. Trimming took off 4 bases at V and 7 bases at J, with 11 bases between the two ends. CDR1 and CDR2 (germline): LNHDA, SQIVND (reference sequence). The CDR3 coding sequence is TGTGCCAGTAGTAATTATGAGGGGCAGCCCCAGCATTTT. Residues: CASSNYEGQPQHF.

The chain carries TRBV6-1 and TRBJ1-2; a weak D match, TRBD1 (6 bases). Between the trimmed V and J ends, which lost 0 bases and 0 bases, there was a span of 11 bases. This CDR3 spans 16 amino acids. Germline-derived CDR1 and CDR2 are MNHNS and SASEGT. The CDR3, as DNA: TGTGCCAGCAGTGAAGCGCGGAGGGGGTCTAACTATGGCTACACCTTC. Its translation: CASSEARRGSNYGYTF.

This clone was observed a handful of times. V and J are TRBV6-6 and TRBJ2-7, with 8 bases identical to TRBD1. J was trimmed by 0 bases and V by 6 bases; bases with no gene match: 4. Germline assignment: CDR1 MNHNY and CDR2 SVGAGI (reference sequence). The CDR3 consists of 14 residues. The CDR3 sequence: CASSDTGGSYEQYF. The CDR3 bases are TGTGCCAGCAGCGATACAGGGGGCTCCTACGAGCAGTACTTC.

The count of this clone is one. J is TRBJ1-1 and V is TRBV5-4; D gene ambiguous. The CDR3 runs to 13 residues. V gave up 1 base and J gave up 4 bases, with 8 bases separating them. Germline V lookup: CDR1 SGHNT, CDR2 YYREEE (reference sequence). CDR3 amino acids: CASSLRVGTEAFF. CDR3 in DNA: TGTGCCAGCAGCTTGCGGGTTGGCACTGAAGCTTTCTTT.